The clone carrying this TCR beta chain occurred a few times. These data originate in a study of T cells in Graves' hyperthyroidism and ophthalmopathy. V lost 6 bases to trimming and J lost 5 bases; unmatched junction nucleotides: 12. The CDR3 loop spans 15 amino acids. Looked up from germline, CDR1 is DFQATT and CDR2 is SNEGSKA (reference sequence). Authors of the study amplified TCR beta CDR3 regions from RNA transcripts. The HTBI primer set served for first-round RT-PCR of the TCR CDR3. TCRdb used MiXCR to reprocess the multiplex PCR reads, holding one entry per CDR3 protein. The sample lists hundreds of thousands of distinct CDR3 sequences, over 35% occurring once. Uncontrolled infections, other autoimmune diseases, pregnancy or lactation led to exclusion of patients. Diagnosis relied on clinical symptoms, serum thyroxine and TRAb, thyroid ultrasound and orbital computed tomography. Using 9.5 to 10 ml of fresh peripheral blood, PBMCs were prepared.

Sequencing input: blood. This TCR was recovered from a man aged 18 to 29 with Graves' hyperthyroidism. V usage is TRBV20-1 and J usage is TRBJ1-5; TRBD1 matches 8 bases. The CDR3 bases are TGCAGTGCCAAGAGGGGTGGGACAGGTTATCAGCCCCAGCATTTT. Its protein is CSAKRGGTGYQPQHF.